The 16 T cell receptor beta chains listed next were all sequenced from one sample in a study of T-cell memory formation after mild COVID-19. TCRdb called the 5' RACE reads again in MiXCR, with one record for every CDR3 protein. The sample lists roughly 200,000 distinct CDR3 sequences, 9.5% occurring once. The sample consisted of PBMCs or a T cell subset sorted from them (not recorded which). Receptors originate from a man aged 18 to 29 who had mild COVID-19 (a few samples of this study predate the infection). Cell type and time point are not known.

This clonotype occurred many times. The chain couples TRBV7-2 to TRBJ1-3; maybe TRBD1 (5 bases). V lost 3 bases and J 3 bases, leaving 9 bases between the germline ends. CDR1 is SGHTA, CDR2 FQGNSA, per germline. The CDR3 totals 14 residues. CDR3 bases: TGTGCCAGCAGCTTGAGGGGTGGTGGAAACACCATATATTTT. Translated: CASSLRGGGNTIYF.

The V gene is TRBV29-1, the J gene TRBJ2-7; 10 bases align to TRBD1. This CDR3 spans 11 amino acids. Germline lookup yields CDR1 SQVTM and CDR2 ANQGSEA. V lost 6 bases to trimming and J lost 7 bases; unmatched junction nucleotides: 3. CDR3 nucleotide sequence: TGCAGCGTGGGACAGGGGTGGGAGCAGTACTTC. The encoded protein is CSVGQGWEQYF.

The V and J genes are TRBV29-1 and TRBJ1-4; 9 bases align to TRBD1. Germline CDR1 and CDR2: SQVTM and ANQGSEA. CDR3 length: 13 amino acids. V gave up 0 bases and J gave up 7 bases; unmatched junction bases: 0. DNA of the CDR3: TGCAGCGTTGAAGAGGGACAGGGTGAAAAACTGTTTTTT. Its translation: CSVEEGQGEKLFF.

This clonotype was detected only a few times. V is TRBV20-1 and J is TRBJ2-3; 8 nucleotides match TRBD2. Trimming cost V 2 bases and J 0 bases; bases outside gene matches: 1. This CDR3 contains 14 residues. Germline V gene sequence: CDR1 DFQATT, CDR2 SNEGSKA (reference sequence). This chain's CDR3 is CSARSGGSTDTQYF. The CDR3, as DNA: TGCAGTGCTAGATCGGGGGGGAGCACAGATACGCAGTATTTT.

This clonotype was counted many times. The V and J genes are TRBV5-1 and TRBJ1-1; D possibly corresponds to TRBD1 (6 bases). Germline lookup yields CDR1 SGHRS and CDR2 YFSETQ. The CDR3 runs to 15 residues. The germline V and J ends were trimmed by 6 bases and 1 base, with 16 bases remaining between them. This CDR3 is CASKGDPNKNTEAFF. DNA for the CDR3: TGCGCCAGCAAGGGGGACCCAAACAAGAACACTGAAGCTTTCTTT. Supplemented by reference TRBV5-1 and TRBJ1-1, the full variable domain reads KAGVTQTPRYLIKTRGQQVTLSCSPISGHRSVSWYQQTPGQGLQFLFEYFSETQRNKGNFPGRFSGRQFSNSRSEMNVSTLELGDSALYLCASKGDPNKNTEAFFGQGTRLTVV.

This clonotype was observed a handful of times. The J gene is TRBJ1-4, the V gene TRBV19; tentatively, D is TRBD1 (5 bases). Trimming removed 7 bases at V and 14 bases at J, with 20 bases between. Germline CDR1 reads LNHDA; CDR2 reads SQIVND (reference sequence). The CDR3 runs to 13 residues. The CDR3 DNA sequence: TGTGCCAGTACCCCTCTGGGCAGGGAGCACCTGTTTTTT. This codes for CASTPLGREHLFF.

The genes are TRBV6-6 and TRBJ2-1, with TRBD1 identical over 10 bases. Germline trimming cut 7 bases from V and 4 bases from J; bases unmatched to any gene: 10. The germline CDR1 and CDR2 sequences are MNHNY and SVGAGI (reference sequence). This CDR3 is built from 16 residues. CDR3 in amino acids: CASKGDRDRGYNEQFF. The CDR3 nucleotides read TGTGCCAGCAAGGGTGACCGGGACAGGGGTTACAATGAGCAGTTCTTC.

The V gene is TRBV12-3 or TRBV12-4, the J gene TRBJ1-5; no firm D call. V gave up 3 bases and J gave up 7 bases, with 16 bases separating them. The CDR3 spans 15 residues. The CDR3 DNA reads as TGTGCCAGCAGTTTGGGGAAACAAACCCACCAGCCCCAGCATTTT. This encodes CASSLGKQTHQPQHF.

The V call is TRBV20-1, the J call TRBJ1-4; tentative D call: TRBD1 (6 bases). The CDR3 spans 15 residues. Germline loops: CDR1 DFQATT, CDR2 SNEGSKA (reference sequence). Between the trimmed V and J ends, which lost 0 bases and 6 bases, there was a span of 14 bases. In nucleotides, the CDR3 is TGCAGTGCTAGAGATTTCAGGGGTGGGGATGAAAAACTGTTTTTT. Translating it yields CSARDFRGGDEKLFF.

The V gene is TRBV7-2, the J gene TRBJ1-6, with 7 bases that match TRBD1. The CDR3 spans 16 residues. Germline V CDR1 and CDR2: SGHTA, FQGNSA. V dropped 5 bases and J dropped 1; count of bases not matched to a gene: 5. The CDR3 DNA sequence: TGTGCCAGCAGCAGGGCAGGGGGGTCCTATAATTCACCCCTCCACTTT. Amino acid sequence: CASSRAGGSYNSPLHF.

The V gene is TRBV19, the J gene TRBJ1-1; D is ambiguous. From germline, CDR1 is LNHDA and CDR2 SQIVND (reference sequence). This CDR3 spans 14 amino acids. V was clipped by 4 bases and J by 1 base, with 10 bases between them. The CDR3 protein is CASSTIGRNTEAFF. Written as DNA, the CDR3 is TGTGCCAGTAGTACCATAGGGAGGAACACTGAAGCTTTCTTT.

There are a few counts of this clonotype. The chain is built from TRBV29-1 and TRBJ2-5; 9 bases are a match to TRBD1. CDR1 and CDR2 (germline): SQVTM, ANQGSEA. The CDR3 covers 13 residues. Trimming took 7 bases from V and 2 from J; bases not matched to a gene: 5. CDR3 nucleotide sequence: TGCAGCGGCTACGGACAGGGGCAAGAGACCCAGTACTTC. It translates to CSGYGQGQETQYF.

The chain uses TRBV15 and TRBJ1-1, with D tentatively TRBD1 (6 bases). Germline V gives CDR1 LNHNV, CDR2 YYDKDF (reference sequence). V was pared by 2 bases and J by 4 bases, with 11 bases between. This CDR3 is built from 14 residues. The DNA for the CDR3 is TGTGCCACCAGCAGACGGATACAGGGCACTGAAGCTTTCTTT. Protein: CATSRRIQGTEAFF.

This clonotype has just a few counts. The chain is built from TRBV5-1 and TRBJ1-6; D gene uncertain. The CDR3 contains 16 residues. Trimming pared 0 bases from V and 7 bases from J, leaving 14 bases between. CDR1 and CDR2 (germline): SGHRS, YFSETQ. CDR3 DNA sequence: TGCGCCAGCAGCTTGGTCTCCGGGAGGTTCAATTCACCCCTCCACTTT. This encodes CASSLVSGRFNSPLHF.

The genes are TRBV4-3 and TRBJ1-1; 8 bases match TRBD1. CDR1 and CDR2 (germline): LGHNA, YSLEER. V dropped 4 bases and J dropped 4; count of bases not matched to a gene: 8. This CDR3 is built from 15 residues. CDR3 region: CASSRRTGRGTEAFF. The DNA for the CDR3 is TGCGCCAGCAGCCGACGGACAGGGAGAGGCACTGAAGCTTTCTTT.

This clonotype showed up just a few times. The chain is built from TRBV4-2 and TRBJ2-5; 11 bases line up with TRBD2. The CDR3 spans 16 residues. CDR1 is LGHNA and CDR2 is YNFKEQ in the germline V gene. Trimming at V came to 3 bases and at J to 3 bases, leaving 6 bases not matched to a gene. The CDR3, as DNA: TGTGCCAGCAGCCAGTTAGCTAGCGGGGGGAAAGAGACCCAGTACTTC. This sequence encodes CASSQLASGGKETQYF.